The present T cell receptor beta chain was sequenced within a study of shared clonotypes between healthy human individuals. Germline V gene data show CDR1 as MNHEY and CDR2 as SMNVEV (reference sequence). Trimming took 5 bases from V and 3 from J, leaving 17 bases between them. The CDR3 consists of 15 residues. Naivety among CD8 cells was defined by CD45RO negativity and positive CCR7 selection, thereby excluding terminally differentiated effector memory CD45RA+ cells. Sequencing used immunoSEQ multiplex PCR; TCRdb keeps in-frame clones, though not all of them. The data show 2 million to 2.5 million clones, about 93% seen once.

Sequencing used naive CD8+ T cells from PBMCs. The rearrangement links TRBV27 to TRBJ2-7; D perhaps matches TRBD1 (5 bases). The sequence came from a man aged 18 to 29 in good health. Some clones in this sample may be carry-over from other donors' samples. The CDR3 bases are TGTGCCAGCAGTAACTCAGGGATTCGGATCTACGAGCAGTACTTC. Its translation: CASSNSGIRIYEQYF.